This T cell receptor (beta chain) comes out of a study of cytotoxic CD8 clonotypes in ibrutinib-treated CLL. Study-level information: It was after a median 12 months of treatment, range 6 to 36, that response samples were taken. Broader study findings: Clonality showed a rise at ibrutinib response that reversed toward baseline at progression. Investigators sampled sustained-remission and progressing patients at differing times.

Repertoires were generated with immunoSEQ multiplex PCR, while TCRdb's copy carries only in-frame clones and drops some. In the table there are 40,000 or so clones, over 60% of which are singletons. Concerning this clone itself: The antigen is undetermined.

The material was PBMCs, obtained after 24 months of ibrutinib treatment. This receptor was taken from a human donor with chronic lymphocytic leukemia.

The CDR3 nucleotides are TGCAGCGTTGATGATAGAACCGATGAGCAGTTCTTC. Protein: CSVDDRTDEQFF. The V and J genes are TRBV29-1 and TRBJ2-1, with D unclear. V lost 3 bases, J lost 8 bases, and 11 bases lay in between. The CDR3 is made up of 12 amino acids. Germline CDR1 SQVTM, CDR2 ANQGSEA.